A single sample is the source of the 2 T cell receptor beta chains below, sequenced in a study of cytomegalovirus exposure and HLA in healthy donors. The protocol was immunoSEQ multiplex PCR, while the TCRdb copy is restricted to in-frame clones and leaves out a portion. The table has about 120,000 clones, about 82% seen once. The specimen was PBMCs. Receptors originate from a man between 18 and 29 years old in good health and CMV-seronegative.

A single count supports this clone. The rearrangement joins TRBV6-1 to TRBJ1-3, with TRBD1 as a possible D gene (6 bases). Germline assignment: CDR1 MNHNS and CDR2 SASEGT. The CDR3 is made up of 14 amino acids. V was pared by 6 bases and J by 4 bases, with 13 bases between. As DNA, the CDR3 is TGTGCCAGCAGCCTTGGGACATCAGGAAACACCATATATTTT. The encoded protein is CASSLGTSGNTIYF.

This clone occurred a few times. This chain joins TRBV30 and TRBJ1-5; D unclear. The V gene lost 3 bases and the J gene lost 5 bases, with 14 bases spanning the gap. Looked up from germline, CDR1 is GTSNPN and CDR2 is SVGIG (reference sequence). The CDR3 has 14 residues. Here the CDR3 DNA reads TGTGCCTGGAGCTATAGCAGCCCAGATCAGCCCCAGCATTTT. Its translation: CAWSYSSPDQPQHF.